The TCR beta chain described here comes from a study of blood T cells in healthy people across ages (dated by TCRdb to 2014 to 2015). For the study in its entirety: In model experiments, template switching captured about one uniquely barcoded TCR beta cDNA molecule for every two T cells. To track age-related changes in TCR beta repertoire diversity, the study relied on deep sequencing normalized with unique cDNA molecular identifiers. The donors were split into four age groups: young (average about 16 years), middle-aged (39), aged (roughly 68) and long-lived (about 82). To avoid experimental bias, donors of different ages were randomly spread across the sequencing lanes. Two additional independent replicas of 1 million unique cDNA reads from the same blood draw were analyzed for two donors (one aged 18 to 30 and one aged 80 or older). Results the study describes overall, beyond this receptor: Because donor CMV infection status was unknown, age-related changes in expanded clonotypes were potentially confounded. Observed TCR beta diversity per million T cells fell roughly linearly with age, and a significant reduction was already apparent by age around 36. The long-lived group showed more naive CD4+ T cells, fewer expanded clones and increased TCR diversity than the aged group, suggesting age selection. Conclusive comparison of naive and antigen-experienced compartments was prevented by the profiling of bulk unsorted PBMCs. The percentage of naive T cells measured by flow cytometry correlated strongly with observed TCR beta diversity. Total diversity estimates from one million sequenced T cells were considered lower bounds and underestimates.

Only a few counts were recorded for this clonotype. Its cognate antigen has yet to be identified. Nothing much larger sits one base from this clone, and base qualities are not available. The receptor library was made with 5' RACE. Sequenced using an Illumina HiSeq 2500. A second PCR of roughly 7 to 11 cycles was performed with a sample-barcoded 5' primer and a J-beta primer mix. A unique molecular identifier was introduced onto each TCR beta cDNA molecule by a template-switch 5' adaptor carrying 12 random nucleotides. Each sample yielded at least 2.5 million CDR3-containing paired-end reads. The Mint cDNA synthesis kit, primed by a TRBC-specific oligonucleotide, was used to synthesize first-strand cDNA from all RNA. Following uracil-DNA glycosylase treatment, a first 18-cycle PCR with universal primers M1SS and BC2_uni_R was performed on all cDNA. In the source study's methods: For normalization, 1 million high-quality reads, each with a distinct molecular identifier, were randomly selected from each sample. Instead of being binned into consensus sequences, reads that shared molecular identifiers were thrown out. MiTCR, set to a Q25 quality threshold and the strictest error-elimination algorithm, was used for CDR3 identification, clonotype clustering and error correction. Lower-bound total TCR beta diversity was estimated with a nonparametric unseen species model using Euler transformation. In TCRdb, the public reads were trimmed at Q25 with fastp and aligned with MiXCR, with productive beta chains retained. Rows matching on CDR3 protein sequence are summarized as one entry with the most common DNA and genes. The V and J calls were determined by TCRdb, not by the authors. The sample table contains hundreds of thousands of distinct CDR3 sequences; only one count was recorded for approximately 53% of them. The ten biggest clones cover under 50% of the sample.

For this chain, trimming is 11 bases at the V end and 5 bases at the J end, and the number of junction bases without a gene match is 9. CDR1 and CDR2, looked up from the germline V gene (reference sequence), are MNHNY and SVGAGI. The CDR3 starts with the cysteine, ends with the phenylalanine, and has 13 residues. Of the read, only the CDR3 DNA is kept; its 39 bases are in frame from base 1. Donors were a few dozen systemically healthy Caucasian individuals from Russia aged roughly 6 to 100 years. Roughly 9 milliliters of peripheral blood were drawn from each donor into EDTA-treated Vacutainer tubes. Ficoll-Paque density-gradient centrifugation was used to isolate PBMCs, with at least 7 million per sample. Trizol reagent was used to extract total RNA from PBMCs, with at least 5.5 micrograms per sample. For every donor, flow cytometry on a PBMC aliquot measured the percentage of naive CD45RAhigh/CD27high T cells.

The chain links TRBV6-6 with TRBJ1-5; 7 nucleotides in the junction match TRBD1. The origin of this receptor is a man at least 80 years old in good health. Sequencing used blood. The CDR3 amino acid sequence is: CAVGPQGYQPQHF. The DNA is TGTGCCGTGGGGCCACAGGGGTATCAGCCCCAGCATTTT.